A selection of T cell receptor beta chains follows, all from one sample in a study of blood T cells in healthy people across ages. TCRdb analysed the 5' RACE reads with MiXCR anew, one entry per CDR3 protein. The sample lists 500,000 to 700,000 distinct CDR3 sequences; about 28% were seen once. The sample was blood. These receptors all come from a woman older than 75 in good health. Both conserved end residues are part of each CDR3.

V: TRBV6-2/TRBV6-3
J: TRBJ2-3
CDR3: CASRQDFASSTDTQYF

V: TRBV6-5
J: TRBJ2-7
CDR3: CASSYPSTPRDRAYEQYF

V: TRBV19
J: TRBJ2-7
CDR3: CASSMGTAHEQYF

V: TRBV5-1
J: .
CDR3: CASSLEGQGRETQYF

V: TRBV5-1
J: TRBJ2-2
CDR3: CASSLDVPSNTGELFF

V: TRBV5-6
J: TRBJ1-1
CDR3: CASTSYTGEAFF

V: TRBV13
J: TRBJ1-1
CDR3: CASSSGTGGWGNTEAFF

V: TRBV7-6
J: TRBJ2-7
CDR3: CASSPGLADSYEQYF

V: TRBV7-9
J: TRBJ2-7
CDR3: CASSRGYPEQYF

V: TRBV19
J: TRBJ1-1
CDR3: CASSTLPENTEAFF

V: TRBV7-8
J: TRBJ1-4
CDR3: CASTLTPGSNEKLFF

V: TRBV10-3
J: TRBJ1-2
CDR3: CAISEPVTGEDGYTF

V: TRBV7-2
J: TRBJ2-1
CDR3: CASRPDRGPYNEQFF

V: TRBV27
J: TRBJ2-3
CDR3: CASSRSRGTDTQYF

V: TRBV4-1
J: TRBJ2-2
CDR3: CASSQDIRDSNTGELFF

V: TRBV6-2/TRBV6-3
J: TRBJ2-1
CDR3: CASSQNSNEQFF

V: TRBV27
J: TRBJ2-7
CDR3: CASREAGDYEQYF

V: TRBV20-1
J: TRBJ2-3
CDR3: CSAPRGQISTDTQYF

V: TRBV6-1
J: TRBJ1-1
CDR3: CASSSSRGPEAFF

V: TRBV7-2
J: .
CDR3: CASSRLAGITYNEQYF

V: TRBV30
J: TRBJ1-5
CDR3: CAWSRWGEHQPQHF

V: TRBV10-3
J: TRBJ2-5
CDR3: CAISQDRSMETQYF

V: TRBV20-1
J: TRBJ2-4
CDR3: CSALIRLAGKDIQYF

V: TRBV24-1
J: TRBJ2-5
CDR3: CATSPWVGDEQYF

V: TRBV12-3/TRBV12-4
J: TRBJ2-2
CDR3: CASSLIMGRNTGELFF

V: TRBV30
J: TRBJ1-2
CDR3: CAWRAGYGYGYTF

V: TRBV3-1
J: TRBJ2-2
CDR3: CASSPTGTRGTGELFF

V: TRBV20-1
J: TRBJ2-1
CDR3: CSASRDTIPNEQFF

V: TRBV20-1
J: .
CDR3: CSASPQTSVGETQYF

V: TRBV5-1
J: TRBJ2-5
CDR3: CASSFGQGGQTQYF

V: TRBV6-1
J: TRBJ2-7
CDR3: CASNTDRAPGYEQYF

V: TRBV7-2
J: TRBJ2-3
CDR3: CASSYGASEGQYF

V: TRBV7-6
J: TRBJ2-5
CDR3: CASSLRMGLMGKETQYF

V: TRBV12-3/TRBV12-4
J: TRBJ1-5
CDR3: CASSSTLTPLQPQHF

V: TRBV4-2
J: TRBJ2-7
CDR3: CASSQGRGSYEQYF

V: TRBV2
J: TRBJ1-1
CDR3: CASSVYTGRGTEAFF

V: TRBV5-1
J: TRBJ1-6
CDR3: CASSLGPLENSPLHF

V: TRBV7-3
J: TRBJ2-3
CDR3: CASSSETSGGPTDTQYF

V: TRBV27
J: TRBJ2-7
CDR3: CASSLGTRPRGDEQYF

V: TRBV12-3/TRBV12-4
J: TRBJ2-2
CDR3: CASIPTGVTGELFF

V: TRBV7-2
J: TRBJ1-3
CDR3: CASSSGRAGNTIYF

V: TRBV20-1
J: TRBJ2-7
CDR3: CSARDRQAYEQYF

V: TRBV25-1
J: TRBJ2-7
CDR3: CASSPMGLAGGTQSYEQYF

V: TRBV4-1
J: .
CDR3: CASSQNPSGGGETQYF

V: TRBV24-1
J: TRBJ2-5
CDR3: CATRKIRTLNPSNTQETQYF

V: TRBV20-1
J: TRBJ2-1
CDR3: CSAGDNEQFF

V: TRBV9
J: TRBJ2-1
CDR3: CASSVVGAGNEQFF

V: TRBV7-3
J: TRBJ2-2
CDR3: CASSVAGGSGERFF

V: TRBV5-1
J: TRBJ2-7
CDR3: CANSPDRVNEQYF

V: TRBV5-1
J: TRBJ2-7
CDR3: CASSLHTSYEQYF

V: TRBV7-8
J: TRBJ2-1
CDR3: CASSLGGGVAETSYNGQFF

V: TRBV7-9
J: TRBJ2-7
CDR3: CASSATPAGSIEQYF

V: TRBV5-1
J: TRBJ2-7
CDR3: CASSWDRAAYEQYF

V: TRBV7-9
J: TRBJ1-2
CDR3: CASSRDRVGYGYTF

V: TRBV5-1
J: TRBJ1-1
CDR3: CASSPGRGASTEAFF